These 24 T cell receptor beta chains came from one sample sequenced in a study of neurological immune-mediated disorders. TCRdb processed the 5' RACE reads anew with MiXCR; each CDR3 protein has one entry. The sample contains 20,000 to 25,000 distinct CDR3 sequences, 17% of which appear only once. The sample comprised CD8+ T cells from blood. The receptors originated from a woman under 30 with multiple sclerosis.

This clonotype was found many times. This chain connects TRBV7-8 to TRBJ2-2; TRBD1 matches at 9 bases. This CDR3 is 16 amino acids long. Germline V gene sequence: CDR1 SGHVS, CDR2 FQNEAQ. After removal of 6 bases from V and 1 base from J, the junction contained 6 bases not matched to a gene. The CDR3 DNA reads TGTGCCAGCAGGCCCGGGACAGGGAAGAACACCGGGGAGCTGTTTTTT. It translates to CASRPGTGKNTGELFF.

At least ten counts were recorded for this clonotype. The gene calls are TRBV6-6 and TRBJ1-2; perhaps TRBD1 as D (5 bases). This CDR3 has 14 amino acids. Germline V gives CDR1 MNHNY, CDR2 SVGAGI (reference sequence). Trimming took off 8 bases at V and 6 bases at J, with 19 bases between the two ends. The CDR3, as DNA: TGTGCCAGCTTTTTGGGACCGATCGACAATGGCTACACCTTC. Its protein is CASFLGPIDNGYTF.

The chain is built from TRBV7-2 and TRBJ2-3; D possibly corresponds to TRBD2 (6 bases). Germline-derived CDR1 and CDR2 are SGHTA and FQGNSA. Trimming shortened V by 8 bases and J by 2 bases, and 14 bases separated the two germline ends. This CDR3 comprises 14 residues. The CDR3 here is CASLTRGTTDTQYF. The CDR3 DNA reads TGTGCCAGCCTTACGCGGGGAACCACAGATACGCAGTATTTT.

This clonotype was seen repeatedly, ten times or more. The chain has TRBV19 and TRBJ2-2, with D possibly being TRBD2 (6 bases). V lost 3 bases and J lost 3, with 8 bases in between. The CDR3 length is 14 residues. Germline lookup yields CDR1 LNHDA and CDR2 SQIVND (reference sequence). CDR3 in DNA: TGTGCCAGTAGTATGGCGGGGTACACCGGGGAGCTGTTTTTT. It codes for CASSMAGYTGELFF. The whole variable domain, remainder taken from reference TRBV19 and TRBJ2-2, is DGGITQSPKYLFRKEGQNVTLSCEQNLNHDAMYWYRQDPGQGLRLIYYSQIVNDFQKGDIAEGYSVSREKKESFPLTVTSAQKNPTAFYLCASSMAGYTGELFFGEGSRLTVL.

The rearrangement links TRBV9 to TRBJ2-1; TRBD2 agrees at 10 bases. The V and J ends lost 2 bases and 7 bases, in that order; junction bases with no gene match: 3. CDR3 length: 14 residues. Germline assignment: CDR1 SGDLS and CDR2 YYNGEE. The CDR3 is CASSVSSGRNEQFF. CDR3 coding DNA: TGTGCCAGCAGCGTCTCTAGCGGGAGAAATGAGCAGTTCTTC.

This clonotype was seen many times. The chain's CDR3 is CASRKLAGVGETQYF. The CDR3 DNA sequence: TGTGCCAGCAGAAAACTAGCGGGAGTAGGGGAGACCCAGTACTTC. V gene TRBV12-3 or TRBV12-4 combines with J gene TRBJ2-5; 11 bases are a match to TRBD2. The CDR3 has 15 residues. V trimming: 6 bases; J trimming: 5 bases; junction bases outside the gene matches: 8.

This clonotype was seen at least ten times. V and J are TRBV7-6 and TRBJ2-2; 7 positions agree with TRBD2. J was trimmed by 5 bases and V by 4 bases; bases with no gene match: 10. This CDR3 is built from 16 residues. Germline assignment: CDR1 SGHVS and CDR2 FNYEAQ. CDR3: CASSYERDYRTGELFF. The DNA of the CDR3 is TGTGCCAGCAGCTATGAGAGGGACTATCGAACCGGGGAGCTGTTTTTT.

In its sample, this clonotype was seen many times. V is TRBV7-9 and J is TRBJ2-7; D is perhaps TRBD1 (6 bases). The length of the CDR3 is 15 residues. From germline, CDR1 is SEHNR and CDR2 FQNEAQ (reference sequence). Trimming removed 5 bases from V and 2 bases from J, with 16 bases in between. The CDR3 sequence: CASSAETGIAYEQYF. CDR3 in DNA: TGTGCCAGCAGCGCCGAAACAGGGATCGCCTACGAGCAGTACTTC.

Ten or more counts support this clonotype. The V call is TRBV20-1, the J call TRBJ1-1; perhaps TRBD1 as D (5 bases). CDR3 length: 14 amino acids. Germline values: CDR1 DFQATT, CDR2 SNEGSKA (reference sequence). Deletions cut 0 bases from V and 3 bases from J, with 11 bases between. The CDR3 DNA reads as TGCAGTGCTAGAGAAACCAGGGAGTACACTGAAGCTTTCTTT. Translation: CSARETREYTEAFF.

This clonotype showed up many times. The J gene is TRBJ2-5, the V gene TRBV12-3 or TRBV12-4; D perhaps matches TRBD1 (6 bases). Between the trimmed V and J ends, which lost 7 bases and 5 bases, there was a span of 26 bases. The CDR3 sequence is 17 residues long. The CDR3 sequence: CASNRPGQVPMGETQYF. As DNA, the CDR3 is TGTGCCAGCAATCGACCGGGACAAGTCCCCATGGGGGAGACCCAGTACTTC.

The rearrangement links TRBV7-9 to TRBJ2-1, with TRBD2 identical over 8 bases. V dropped 6 bases and J dropped 5; count of bases not matched to a gene: 9. The germline V gene has CDR1 SEHNR and CDR2 FQNEAQ (reference sequence). The CDR3 has 15 residues. The CDR3 reads CASRIGGGINNEQFF. The DNA of the CDR3 is TGTGCCAGCAGAATCGGGGGGGGGATAAACAATGAGCAGTTCTTC.

In its sample, this clonotype was seen many times. This chain connects TRBV27 to TRBJ1-5, with D perhaps matching TRBD1 (5 bases). CDR3 size: 15 residues. Per the germline V gene, CDR1 is MNHEY and CDR2 is SMNVEV (reference sequence). V lost 3 bases, J lost 1 base, and 10 bases lay in between. The CDR3 spells CASSLSGLSNQPQHF. CDR3 bases: TGTGCCAGCAGTTTGTCAGGGCTGAGCAATCAGCCCCAGCATTTT.

The sample holds many counts of this clonotype. The chain combines TRBV20-1 with TRBJ1-1; D is undetermined. Germline V gives CDR1 DFQATT, CDR2 SNEGSKA (reference sequence). This CDR3 comprises 12 residues. V lost 3 bases and J 1 base, leaving 6 bases between the germline ends. Here the CDR3 reads CSASVGNTEAFF. The CDR3 region has the DNA TGCAGTGCTAGTGTTGGGAACACTGAAGCTTTCTTT.

The chain has TRBV6-4 and TRBJ2-6; D gene uncertain. The CDR3 loop spans 14 amino acids. Germline V lookup: CDR1 MRHNA, CDR2 SNTAGT. The ends were cut back, 4 bases at V and 3 bases at J, with 7 bases in the middle. The CDR3 reads CASSGFHGANVLTF. The CDR3 nucleotides read TGTGCCAGCAGTGGTTTCCATGGGGCCAACGTCCTGACTTTC.

This clonotype was counted ten times or more. This chain links TRBV12-5 with TRBJ2-7; the match to TRBD1 covers 8 bases. This CDR3 comprises 14 residues. Germline loops: CDR1 LGHNT, CDR2 FRNRAP. J gave up 1 base and V 1 base, and 0 bases lay outside the gene matches. The CDR3 loop is CASGLGTGSYEQYV. In DNA form, the CDR3 reads TGTGCTAGTGGTTTGGGGACAGGGTCCTACGAGCAGTACGTC.

The sample holds many counts of this clonotype. The CDR3 reads CASSLARTAEAFF. The DNA of the CDR3 is TGTGCCAGCAGTTTAGCGCGGACGGCTGAAGCTTTCTTT. This sequence joins TRBV12-3 or TRBV12-4 and TRBJ1-1; no definite D call. Trimming cost V 0 bases and J 6 bases, with 8 bases left between them. This CDR3 is 13 amino acids long.

This clonotype was detected ten times or more. The chain has TRBV9 and TRBJ2-3; 11 nucleotides match TRBD2. Germline lookup yields CDR1 SGDLS and CDR2 YYNGEE. The CDR3 totals 16 residues. V shed 2 bases, J shed 6 bases, and the junction held 8 bases outside the gene matches. As DNA, the CDR3 is TGTGCCAGCAGCGTTCTAGCGGGAGGCTTGAGCGATACGCAGTATTTT. Translating gives CASSVLAGGLSDTQYF.

There are many counts of this clonotype. The chain joins TRBV20-1 to TRBJ1-2, with a tentative D call TRBD1 (6 bases). Germline V lookup: CDR1 DFQATT, CDR2 SNEGSKA (reference sequence). With 0 bases removed from V and 4 bases from J, the gap between germline ends came to 15 bases. The CDR3 spans 15 residues. The CDR3: CSARDLTGAFYGYTF. DNA for the CDR3: TGCAGTGCTAGAGATCTAACGGGGGCTTTCTATGGCTACACCTTC.

At least ten counts were recorded for this clonotype. J is TRBJ1-1 and V is TRBV7-8; D gene uncertain. The CDR3 contains 12 residues. The ends were cut back, 4 bases at V and 1 base at J, with 4 bases in the middle. Germline V gives CDR1 SGHVS, CDR2 FQNEAQ. CDR3 residues: CASSSTNTEAFF. CDR3 coding DNA: TGTGCCAGCAGCTCGACGAACACTGAAGCTTTCTTT.

V is TRBV12-3 or TRBV12-4 and J is TRBJ2-3, with TRBD2 identical over 7 bases. This CDR3 spans 15 amino acids. Trimming took 6 bases from V and 0 from J; bases not matched to a gene: 6. The CDR3 DNA sequence: TGTGCCAGCAGGTCGAGCGGGGCCAGCACAGATACGCAGTATTTT. This translates into CASRSSGASTDTQYF.

This clonotype showed up many times. V gene TRBV27 combines with J gene TRBJ2-1; D may be TRBD1 or TRBD2 (5 bases each). Germline V lookup: CDR1 MNHEY, CDR2 SMNVEV (reference sequence). V shed 6 bases and J shed 6 bases, with 12 bases lying between them. The CDR3 consists of 13 residues. CDR3 DNA sequence: TGTGCCAGCAGCCTCCGGGGACCCAATGAGCAGTTCTTC. Residues: CASSLRGPNEQFF.

This clonotype was observed at least ten times. This rearrangement joins TRBV5-1 to TRBJ2-1; tentatively, D is TRBD2 (5 bases). The germline gives CDR1 SGHRS, CDR2 YFSETQ. There are 15 residues in the CDR3. Trimming pared 4 bases from V and 5 bases from J, leaving 16 bases between. The CDR3 protein is CASSVPRLGDNEQFF. The CDR3 nucleotides read TGCGCCAGCAGCGTCCCCCGTTTGGGAGACAATGAGCAGTTCTTC.

This clonotype showed up many times. The chain combines TRBV7-6 with TRBJ2-2; a weak D match, TRBD1 (6 bases). The CDR3 length is 15 residues. In germline, CDR1 is SGHVS, CDR2 FNYEAQ. V gave up 5 bases and J gave up 2 bases, with 12 bases separating them. Here the CDR3 DNA reads TGTGCCAGCAGCCCACAGGGAACCAACACCGGGGAGCTGTTTTTT. Its translation: CASSPQGTNTGELFF.

Ten or more counts support this clonotype. The rearrangement uses TRBV20-1 and TRBJ1-1, with a possible D match to TRBD1 (5 bases). This CDR3 region has 13 residues. CDR1 DFQATT and CDR2 SNEGSKA come from the germline V gene (reference sequence). V was shortened by 3 bases and J by 4 bases, with 12 bases between the two germline ends. CDR3 nucleotide sequence: TGCAGTGCTAGGGGCAGGGAGGGCACTGAAGCTTTCTTT. Translation gives CSARGREGTEAFF.